This T cell receptor beta chain was profiled in a study of T cell changes during pregnancy in multiple sclerosis. The repertoire was sequenced with immunoSEQ multiplex PCR; TCRdb's copy has only in-frame clones and lacks some. The data show about 38,000 clones, over 80% seen once. The receptor was derived from a female donor in good health, enrolled as a control in a pregnancy study. Material: CD4+ T cells from peripheral blood mononuclear cells, obtained in the third trimester of pregnancy.

The chain's CDR3 is CASSLGPRTSTATDTQYF. The DNA for the CDR3 is TGTGCCAGCAGCTTAGGGCCCCGGACTAGCACAGCCACAGATACGCAGTATTTT. This chain links TRBV7-8 with TRBJ2-3; 8 nucleotides line up with TRBD2. There are 18 residues in the CDR3. CDR1 is SGHVS, CDR2 FQNEAQ, per germline. The V and J ends lost 1 base and 2 bases, in that order; junction bases with no gene match: 11.